The entry below describes one T cell receptor (beta chain). The antigen remains undetermined. The germline V gene encodes CDR1 SGHNT and CDR2 YYREEE (reference sequence). V dropped 2 bases and J dropped 3 bases, with 9 bases sitting between them. The CDR3 is made up of 13 amino acids. This sample is drawn from a study of shared clonotypes between healthy human individuals. Findings and caveats of the study: Sequencing depth was a factor that was expected to affect clonotype sharing among donors.

Data came from immunoSEQ multiplex PCR; TCRdb stores just in-frame clones and leaves some out. The data hold some 2,000,000 clones, with around 95% observed a single time. The chain carries TRBV5-4 and TRBJ2-7; D uncertain. The source material was naive CD4+ T cells sorted from blood. As to subset: CD45RA+ positively selected. The sequence was obtained from a man younger than 30 in good health. This CDR3 is CASSFQVGYEQYF. The CDR3 DNA is TGTGCCAGCAGCTTTCAAGTGGGCTACGAGCAGTACTTC.